This T cell receptor beta chain was observed in a study of identical twins. Findings and limits, study-wide: Diverse VJ usage suggested most zero-insertion clonotypes were not invariant T cells.

This CDR3 spans 14 amino acids. V was pared by 8 bases and J by 1 base, with 12 bases between. In germline, CDR1 is SNHLY, CDR2 FYNNEI. TCRdb called the 5' RACE reads again in MiXCR, with one record for every CDR3 protein. Of under 900,000 distinct CDR3 sequences in the sample, 18% are singletons; the top ten hold around 14%. On this clonotype: Its antigen remains unknown.

These records were also assigned to another study, of T cells expressing NK-cell markers.

The rearrangement links TRBV2 to TRBJ1-5; D gene unclear. The sample consisted of PBMCs. The source is a woman aged 18-29 years in good health. The CDR3 bases are TGTGCCAGCGTCACGCGGGCGAGCAATCAGCCCCAGCATTTT. Translating it yields CASVTRASNQPQHF.